The 2 T cell receptor beta chains in this list originate from one sample, sequenced in a study of blood T cell repertoires in COVID-19. The repertoire was sequenced with immunoSEQ multiplex PCR; TCRdb's copy has only in-frame clones and lacks some. The sample lists some 70,000 clones; around 84% were seen once. Sequenced material: peripheral blood. These receptors were collected from a man between 50 and 59 years old with active COVID-19.

The V call is TRBV10-2, the J call TRBJ1-5, with 10 bases identical to TRBD1. The CDR3 length is 14 residues. The V gene end was trimmed by 6 bases and the J gene end by 3 bases; junction bases not matched to a gene: 2. Germline V CDR1 and CDR2: WSHSY, SAAADI. Here the CDR3 reads CASRGTGVNQPQHF. DNA of the CDR3: TGCGCCAGCAGAGGGACAGGGGTCAATCAGCCCCAGCATTTT.

The rearrangement links TRBV7-9 to TRBJ2-1; a possible D gene is TRBD1 (5 bases). V was shortened by 4 bases and J by 7 bases, with 17 bases between the two germline ends. The germline V gene encodes CDR1 SEHNR and CDR2 FQNEAQ (reference sequence). The CDR3 length is 15 residues. The CDR3 region is CASSYRAGNSNEQFF. In DNA form, the CDR3 reads TGTGCCAGCAGCTATAGGGCAGGGAACAGTAATGAGCAGTTCTTC.